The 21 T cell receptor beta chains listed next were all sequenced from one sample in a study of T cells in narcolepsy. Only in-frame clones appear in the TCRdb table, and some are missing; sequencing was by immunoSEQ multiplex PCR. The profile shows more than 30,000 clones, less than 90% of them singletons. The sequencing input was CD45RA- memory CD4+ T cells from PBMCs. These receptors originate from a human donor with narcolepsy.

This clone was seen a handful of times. CDR3 residues: CASSISNQPQHF. For the CDR3, the DNA is TGTGCCTCTAGCATTAGCAATCAGCCCCAGCATTTT. V usage is TRBV6-1 and J usage is TRBJ1-5; D unclear. V shed 11 bases and J shed 0 bases, with 8 bases lying between them. The CDR3 totals 12 residues. Germline loops: CDR1 MNHNS, CDR2 SASEGT.

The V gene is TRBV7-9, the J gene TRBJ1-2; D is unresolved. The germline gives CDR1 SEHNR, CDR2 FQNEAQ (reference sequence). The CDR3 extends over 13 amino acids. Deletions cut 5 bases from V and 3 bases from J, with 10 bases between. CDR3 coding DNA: TGTGCCAGCAGCGGACCGTTCGACTATGGCTACACCTTC. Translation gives CASSGPFDYGYTF. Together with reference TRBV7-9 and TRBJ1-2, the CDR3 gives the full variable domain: DTGVSQNPRHKITKRGQNVTFRCDPISEHNRLYWYRQTLGQGPEFLTYFQNEAQLEKSRLLSDRFSAERPKGSFSTLEIQRTEQGDSAMYLCASSGPFDYGYTFGSGTRLTVV.

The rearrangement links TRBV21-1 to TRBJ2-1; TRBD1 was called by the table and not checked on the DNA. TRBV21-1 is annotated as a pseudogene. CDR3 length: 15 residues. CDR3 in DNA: TGTGCCAGCAGCAAAGTTCAGGAAACGAACAATGAGCAGTTCTTC. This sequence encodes CASSKVQETNNEQFF.

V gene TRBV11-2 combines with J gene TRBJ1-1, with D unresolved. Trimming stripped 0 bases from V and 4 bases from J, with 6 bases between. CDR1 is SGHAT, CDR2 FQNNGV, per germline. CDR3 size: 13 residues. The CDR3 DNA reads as TGTGCCAGCAGCTTAGAGCGGGGCACTGAAGCTTTCTTT. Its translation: CASSLERGTEAFF.

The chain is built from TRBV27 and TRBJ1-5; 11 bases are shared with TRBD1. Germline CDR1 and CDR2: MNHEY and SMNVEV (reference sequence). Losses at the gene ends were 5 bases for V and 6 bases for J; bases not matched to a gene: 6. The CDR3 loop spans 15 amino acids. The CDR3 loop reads CASSLGQGAGQPQHF. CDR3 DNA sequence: TGTGCCAGCAGTCTCGGACAGGGGGCTGGTCAGCCCCAGCATTTT.

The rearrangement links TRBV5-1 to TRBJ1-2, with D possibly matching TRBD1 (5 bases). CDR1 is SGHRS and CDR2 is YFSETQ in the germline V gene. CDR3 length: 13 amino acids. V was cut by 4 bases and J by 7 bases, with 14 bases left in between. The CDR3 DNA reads TGCGCCAGCAGCGGGACGGAGGCGGGTGGCTACACCTTC. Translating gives CASSGTEAGGYTF. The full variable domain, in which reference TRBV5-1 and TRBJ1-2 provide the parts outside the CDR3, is KAGVTQTPRYLIKTRGQQVTLSCSPISGHRSVSWYQQTPGQGLQFLFEYFSETQRNKGNFPGRFSGRQFSNSRSEMNVSTLELGDSALYLCASSGTEAGGYTFGSGTRLTVV.

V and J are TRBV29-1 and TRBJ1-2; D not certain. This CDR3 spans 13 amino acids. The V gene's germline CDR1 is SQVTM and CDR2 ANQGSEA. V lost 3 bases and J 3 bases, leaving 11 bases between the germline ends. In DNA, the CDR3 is TGCAGCGTTGATTGGGCAGGAGACTATGGCTACACCTTC. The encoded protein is CSVDWAGDYGYTF. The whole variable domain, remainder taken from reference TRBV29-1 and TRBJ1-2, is SAVISQKPSRDICQRGTSLTIQCQVDSQVTMMFWYRQQPGQSLTLIATANQGSEATYESGFVIDKFPISRPNLTFSTLTVSNMSPEDSSIYLCSVDWAGDYGYTFGSGTRLTVV.

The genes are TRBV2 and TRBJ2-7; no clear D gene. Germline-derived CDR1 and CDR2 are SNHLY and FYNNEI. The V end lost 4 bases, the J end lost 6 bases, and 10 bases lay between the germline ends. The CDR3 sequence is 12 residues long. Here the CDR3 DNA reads TGTGCCAGCAGTGGAACGACTCTCGAGCAGTACTTC. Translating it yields CASSGTTLEQYF. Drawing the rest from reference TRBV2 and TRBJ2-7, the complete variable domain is EPEVTQTPSHQVTQMGQEVILRCVPISNHLYFYWYRQILGQKVEFLVSFYNNEISEKSEIFDDQFSVERPDGSNFTLKIRSTKLEDSAMYFCASSGTTLEQYFGPGTRLTVT.

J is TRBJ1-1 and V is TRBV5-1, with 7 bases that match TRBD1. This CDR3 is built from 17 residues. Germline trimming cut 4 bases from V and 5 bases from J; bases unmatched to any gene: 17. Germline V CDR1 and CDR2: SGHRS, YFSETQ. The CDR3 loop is CASSRRAAVQGGTEAFF. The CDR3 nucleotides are TGCGCCAGCAGCCGGAGGGCTGCCGTGCAGGGGGGAACTGAAGCTTTCTTT.

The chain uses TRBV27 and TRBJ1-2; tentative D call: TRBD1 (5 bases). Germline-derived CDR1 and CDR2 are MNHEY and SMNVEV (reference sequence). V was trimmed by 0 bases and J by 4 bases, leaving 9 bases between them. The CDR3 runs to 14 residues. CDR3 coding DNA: TGTGCCAGCAGTTTATCTGGCCAGGGCTATGGCTACACCTTC. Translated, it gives CASSLSGQGYGYTF.

This CDR3 is CASSLGTVTGELFF. CDR3 nucleotides: TGTGCCAGCAGCTTGGGGACAGTGACCGGGGAGCTGTTTTTT. This chain links TRBV5-5 with TRBJ2-2; a possible D gene is TRBD1 (6 bases). Germline V CDR1 and CDR2: SGHKS, YYEKEE (reference sequence). Trimming left V 0 bases short and J 5 bases short, with 8 bases between. The CDR3 extends over 14 amino acids.

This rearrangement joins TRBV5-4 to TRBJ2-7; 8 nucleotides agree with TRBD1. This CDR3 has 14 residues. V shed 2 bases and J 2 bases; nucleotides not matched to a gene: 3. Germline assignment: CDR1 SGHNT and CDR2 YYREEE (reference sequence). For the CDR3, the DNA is TGTGCCAGCAGCTTAAGGGACAGGCCCTACGAGCAGTACTTC. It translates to CASSLRDRPYEQYF.

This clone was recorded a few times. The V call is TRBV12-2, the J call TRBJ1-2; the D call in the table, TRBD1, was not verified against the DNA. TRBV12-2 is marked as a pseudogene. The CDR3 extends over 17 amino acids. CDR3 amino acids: CASRLSPGQGWEGGYTF. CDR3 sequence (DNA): TGTGCAAGTCGCTTATCGCCGGGACAGGGATGGGAAGGTGGCTACACCTTC.

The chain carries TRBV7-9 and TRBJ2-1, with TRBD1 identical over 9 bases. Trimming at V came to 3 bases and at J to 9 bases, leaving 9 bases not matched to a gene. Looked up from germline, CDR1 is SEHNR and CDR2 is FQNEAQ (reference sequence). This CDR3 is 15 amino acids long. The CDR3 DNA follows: TGTGCCAGCAGCTTTCAGGACAGGGGCGGGGGTGAGCAGTTCTTC. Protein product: CASSFQDRGGGEQFF.

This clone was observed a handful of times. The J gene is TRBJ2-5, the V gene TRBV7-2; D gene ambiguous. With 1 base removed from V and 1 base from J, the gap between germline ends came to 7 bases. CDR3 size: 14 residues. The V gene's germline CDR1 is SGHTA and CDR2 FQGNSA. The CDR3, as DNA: TGTGCCAGCAGCTTAGGGGCAGCCCAAGAGACCCAGTACTTC. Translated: CASSLGAAQETQYF. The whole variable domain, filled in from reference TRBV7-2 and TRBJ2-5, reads GAGVSQSPSNKVTEKGKDVELRCDPISGHTALYWYRQSLGQGLEFLIYFQGNSAPDKSGLPSDRFSAERTGGSVSTLTIQRTQQEDSAVYLCASSLGAAQETQYFGPGTRLLVL.

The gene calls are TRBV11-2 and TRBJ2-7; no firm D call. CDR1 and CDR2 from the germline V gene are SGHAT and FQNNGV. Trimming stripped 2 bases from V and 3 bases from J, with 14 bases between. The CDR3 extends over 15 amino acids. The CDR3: CASSLMLGPLYEQYF. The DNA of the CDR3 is TGTGCCAGCAGCTTAATGCTAGGCCCTCTCTACGAGCAGTACTTC.

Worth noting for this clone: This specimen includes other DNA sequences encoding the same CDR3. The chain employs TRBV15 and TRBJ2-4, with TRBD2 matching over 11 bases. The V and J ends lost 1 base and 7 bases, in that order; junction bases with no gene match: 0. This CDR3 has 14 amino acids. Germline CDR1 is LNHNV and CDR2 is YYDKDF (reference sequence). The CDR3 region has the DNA TGTGCCACCAGCAGAGCTAGCGGGGGGAACATTCAGTACTTC. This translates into CATSRASGGNIQYF.

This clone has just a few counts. Here the CDR3 reads CASSQGRGSGNTIYF. The CDR3 DNA reads as TGTGCCAGCAGCCAGGGACGGGGCTCTGGAAACACCATATATTTT. This chain connects TRBV7-8 to TRBJ1-3; tentatively, D is TRBD1 (5 bases). CDR3 size: 15 residues. Germline assignment: CDR1 SGHVS and CDR2 FQNEAQ. Trimming pared 5 bases from V and 0 bases from J, leaving 11 bases between.

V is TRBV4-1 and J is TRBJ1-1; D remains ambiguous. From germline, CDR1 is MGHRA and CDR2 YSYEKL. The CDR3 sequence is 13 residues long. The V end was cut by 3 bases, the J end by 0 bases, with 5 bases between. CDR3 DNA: TGCGCCAGCAGCCACCCGTTGAACACTGAAGCTTTCTTT. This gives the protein CASSHPLNTEAFF.

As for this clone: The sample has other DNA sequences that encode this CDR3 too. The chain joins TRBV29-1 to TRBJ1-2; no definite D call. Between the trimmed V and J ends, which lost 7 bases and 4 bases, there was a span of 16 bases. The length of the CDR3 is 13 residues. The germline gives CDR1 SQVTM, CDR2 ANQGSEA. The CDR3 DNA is TGCAGCGCTAGTGCATGGGTGACCTATGGCTACACCTTC. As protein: CSASAWVTYGYTF.

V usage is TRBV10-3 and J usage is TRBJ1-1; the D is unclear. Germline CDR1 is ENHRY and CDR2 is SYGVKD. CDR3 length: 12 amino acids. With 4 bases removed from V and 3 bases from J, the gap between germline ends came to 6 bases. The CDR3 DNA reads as TGTGCCATCAGTGTGGCCCACACTGAAGCTTTCTTT. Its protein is CAISVAHTEAFF.